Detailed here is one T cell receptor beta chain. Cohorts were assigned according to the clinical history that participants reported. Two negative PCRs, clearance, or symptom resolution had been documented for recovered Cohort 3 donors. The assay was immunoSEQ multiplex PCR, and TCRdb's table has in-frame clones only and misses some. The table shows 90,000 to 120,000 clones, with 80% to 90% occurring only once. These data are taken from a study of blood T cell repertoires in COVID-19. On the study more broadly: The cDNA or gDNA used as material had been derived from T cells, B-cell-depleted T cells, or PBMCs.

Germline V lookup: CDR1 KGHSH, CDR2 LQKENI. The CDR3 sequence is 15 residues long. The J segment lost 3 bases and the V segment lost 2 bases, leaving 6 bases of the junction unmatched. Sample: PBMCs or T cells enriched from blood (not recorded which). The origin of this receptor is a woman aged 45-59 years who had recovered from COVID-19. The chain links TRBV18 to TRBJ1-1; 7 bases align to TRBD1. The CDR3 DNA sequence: TGTGCCAGCTCACCAGGCACAGGGGCAGACACTGAAGCTTTCTTT. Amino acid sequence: CASSPGTGADTEAFF.